This T cell receptor beta chain derives from a study of preoperative IRX-2 immunotherapy in early breast cancer. Treatment indicated: preoperative locoregional IRX-2 cytokine immunotherapy. This phase Ib study tested locoregional IRX-2 cytokine immunotherapy given before surgery. The repertoire was sequenced with immunoSEQ multiplex PCR; TCRdb's copy has only in-frame clones and lacks some. The sample has approximately 98,000 clones; roughly 85% are singletons. The receptor was derived from a human donor with breast cancer. The starting material was tumor tissue, obtained after IRX-2 immunotherapy.

In nucleotides, the CDR3 is TGTGCCAGTAGTATTCCAACCGCGGCTTACTATGGCTACACCTTC. Residues: CASSIPTAAYYGYTF. The V call is TRBV19, the J call TRBJ1-2; D remains ambiguous. Germline V gene sequence: CDR1 LNHDA, CDR2 SQIVND (reference sequence). Trimming cost V 3 bases and J 3 bases, with 14 bases left between them. This CDR3 spans 15 amino acids.